The 6 T cell receptor beta chains in this list originate from one sample, sequenced in a study of blood T cell repertoires in COVID-19. Measured with immunoSEQ multiplex PCR; TCRdb has only the in-frame clones, and not every one. The sample shows about 59,000 clones, 79% of them seen only once. Material for sequencing was peripheral blood. These TCRs come from a man aged 60 to 75 with acute or convalescent COVID-19.

The chain recombines TRBV28 with TRBJ1-5, with D maybe TRBD1 (6 bases). The germline CDR1 and CDR2 sequences are MDHEN and SYDVKM. The length of the CDR3 is 15 residues. Trimming left V 8 bases short and J 1 base short, with 15 bases between. In nucleotides, the CDR3 is TGTGCCAGCCGGGGAACAGGGTGGAGCAATCAGCCCCAGCATTTT. Translated, it gives CASRGTGWSNQPQHF.

V gene TRBV27 combines with J gene TRBJ1-2; D may be TRBD1 (5 bases). Germline V gives CDR1 MNHEY, CDR2 SMNVEV (reference sequence). With 5 bases removed from V and 0 bases from J, the gap between germline ends came to 16 bases. The CDR3 has 16 amino acids. CDR3 DNA: TGTGCCAGCAGTCGAAGGGGCAGTTGGGCTAACTATGGCTACACCTTC. The encoded protein is CASSRRGSWANYGYTF.

The chain recombines TRBV7-2 with TRBJ2-7; 8 bases match TRBD2. V was clipped by 5 bases and J by 2 bases; unmatched bases: 8. The CDR3 is made up of 15 amino acids. The germline gives CDR1 SGHTA, CDR2 FQGNSA. The CDR3 spells CASSQGLAGTYEQYF. The CDR3 DNA sequence: TGTGCCAGCAGCCAGGGGCTAGCGGGTACCTACGAGCAGTACTTC. The variable domain in full, with the rest retrieved from reference TRBV7-2 and TRBJ2-7, is GAGVSQSPSNKVTEKGKDVELRCDPISGHTALYWYRQSLGQGLEFLIYFQGNSAPDKSGLPSDRFSAERTGGSVSTLTIQRTQQEDSAVYLCASSQGLAGTYEQYFGPGTRLTVT.

The gene calls are TRBV7-2 and TRBJ1-1, with TRBD1 as a possible D gene (6 bases). Trimming stripped 5 bases from V and 4 bases from J, with 11 bases between. From germline, CDR1 is SGHTA and CDR2 FQGNSA. This CDR3 has 13 residues. As DNA, the CDR3 is TGTGCCAGCAGCCCTACAGGGAGCACTGAAGCTTTCTTT. It encodes CASSPTGSTEAFF.

This clone was counted between two and nine times. This sequence joins TRBV5-6 and TRBJ1-6; 9 bases fit TRBD1. Trimming at V came to 1 base and at J to 6 bases, leaving 14 bases not matched to a gene. Germline V gene lookup returns CDR1 SGHDT and CDR2 YYEEEE. The CDR3 extends over 19 amino acids. The CDR3 nucleotides read TGTGCCAGCAGCTTGCAACAGGGGGCGAGATCTCCCTTTAATTCACCCCTCCACTTT. It translates to CASSLQQGARSPFNSPLHF.

CDR3 residues: CASSWTGTGGETQYF. The CDR3 DNA is TGTGCCAGCAGCTGGACCGGGACAGGGGGGGAGACCCAGTACTTC. This chain links TRBV5-6 with TRBJ2-5; TRBD1 matches 11 bases. Germline V gives CDR1 SGHDT, CDR2 YYEEEE. The CDR3 totals 15 residues. V trimming: 3 bases; J trimming: 5 bases; junction bases outside the gene matches: 6.